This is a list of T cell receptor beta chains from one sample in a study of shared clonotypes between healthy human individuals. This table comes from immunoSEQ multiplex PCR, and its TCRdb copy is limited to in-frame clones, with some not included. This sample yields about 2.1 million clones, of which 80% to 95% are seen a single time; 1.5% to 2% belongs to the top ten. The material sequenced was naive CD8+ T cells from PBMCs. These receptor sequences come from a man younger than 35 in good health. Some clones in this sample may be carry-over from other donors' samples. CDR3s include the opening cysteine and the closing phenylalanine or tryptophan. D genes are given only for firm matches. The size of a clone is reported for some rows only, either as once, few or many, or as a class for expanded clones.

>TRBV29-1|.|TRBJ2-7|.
TGCAGCGTTGATGATGAGATATACGAGCAGTACTTC
CSVDDEIYEQYF
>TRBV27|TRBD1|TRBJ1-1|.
TGTGCCAGCAGTTTATCCCAGGGGGCAAACACTGAAGCTTTCTTT
CASSLSQGANTEAFF
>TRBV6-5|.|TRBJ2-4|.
TGTGCCAGCAGACCCGGGGTTTTAGCCAAAAACATTCAGTACTTC
CASRPGVLAKNIQYF
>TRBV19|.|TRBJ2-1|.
TGTGCCAGTAGTATCCGACCACCTTTCTATGAGCAGTTCTTC
CASSIRPPFYEQFF
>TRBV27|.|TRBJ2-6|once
TGTGCCAGCAGTTTCGGGCCTGGGGCCAACGTCCTGACTTTC
CASSFGPGANVLTF
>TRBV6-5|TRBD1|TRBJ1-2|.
TGTGCCAGCACTTCCTCTCGGACAGGGGGATATGGCTACACCTTC
CASTSSRTGGYGYTF
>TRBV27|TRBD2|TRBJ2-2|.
TGTGCCAGCAGTTATAGCGGGAGAGGCACCGGGGAGCTGTTTTTT
CASSYSGRGTGELFF
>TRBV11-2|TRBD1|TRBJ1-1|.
TGTGCCAGCAGCTTAGATGGGACAGGTGCGCTAGGCACTGAAGCTTTCTTT
CASSLDGTGALGTEAFF
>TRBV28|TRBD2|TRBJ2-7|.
TGTGCCACCCACCTCGGCGGGAGTGGAGGTACCTACGAGCAGTACTTC
CATHLGGSGGTYEQYF
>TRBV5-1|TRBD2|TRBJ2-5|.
TGCGCCAGCAGCTTGTGGCCTAGCGGGAGCGGGGAGACCCAGTACTTC
CASSLWPSGSGETQYF
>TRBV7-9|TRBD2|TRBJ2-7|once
TGTGCCAGCAGCTTGGTCCTAGCGGGCGGCGAGCAGTACTTC
CASSLVLAGGEQYF
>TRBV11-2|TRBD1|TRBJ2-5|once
TGTGCCAGCAGCCCGAGGGGGACAGGGCCCCAAGAGACCCAGTACTTC
CASSPRGTGPQETQYF
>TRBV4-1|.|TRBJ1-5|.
TGCGCCAGCAGCCAGAGTAGGGTTCGGGGTCCCCCAAATCAGCCCCAGCATTTT
CASSQSRVRGPPNQPQHF
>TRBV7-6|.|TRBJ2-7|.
TGTGCCAGCAGCTCCTCCGGTGTATACGAGCAGTACTTC
CASSSSGVYEQYF
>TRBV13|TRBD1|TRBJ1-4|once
TGTGCCAGCAGCACAGGGGGGCATGAAAAACTGTTTTTT
CASSTGGHEKLFF
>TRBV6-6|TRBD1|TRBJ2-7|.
TGTGCCAGCAGGTGGACAGGCACATCCTACGAGCAGTACTTC
CASRWTGTSYEQYF
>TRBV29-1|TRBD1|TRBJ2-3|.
TGCAGCGTTGAACAGGGGGCGCACACAGATACGCAGTATTTT
CSVEQGAHTDTQYF
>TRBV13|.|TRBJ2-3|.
TGTGCCAGCAGCTTTGGTGACAGGCGCACAGATACGCAGTATTTT
CASSFGDRRTDTQYF
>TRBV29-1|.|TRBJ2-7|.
TGCAGCGTTGAAGGGGGACTGCGCTACGAGCAGTACTTC
CSVEGGLRYEQYF
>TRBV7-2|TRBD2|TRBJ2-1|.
TGTGCCAGCAGCTTAAGGGACTACCTCTACAATGAGCAGTTCTTC
CASSLRDYLYNEQFF
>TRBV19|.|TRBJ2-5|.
TGTGCCACCTCGGCTAAGCAAGAGACCCAGTACTTC
CATSAKQETQYF
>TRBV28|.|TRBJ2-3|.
TGTGCCAGCAGTTCTGGCCCCATGGTTTCTGACGACACAGATACGCAGTATTTT
CASSSGPMVSDDTDTQYF
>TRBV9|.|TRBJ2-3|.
TGTGCCAGCAGCCCCTGGGGGTCAGATACGCAGTATTTT
CASSPWGSDTQYF
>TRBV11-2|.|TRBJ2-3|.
TGTGCCACCCGACACCGAGGGGATGTTACAGATACGCAGTATTTT
CATRHRGDVTDTQYF